A single sample is the source of the 23 T cell receptor beta chains below, sequenced in a study of beta chain features in type 1 diabetes. Whole-study findings and limits: Researchers report that Type 1 diabetes patients had moderately but significantly shorter TCRB CDR3s across all four CD4+ subsets.

No antigens are known for them. The authors reverse transcribed all of the isolated RNA, so sequencing captured expressed TCRB transcripts. Using immunoSEQ multiplex PCR, the repertoire was profiled, and TCRdb retains in-frame clones only, with some absent. Of about 150,000 clones detected, about 13% appear once; the ten largest clones hold about 1.3%. Sequencing input: central memory CD4+ T cells from blood. The receptors stem from a man aged 18 to 29 with type 1 diabetes.

In its sample, this clone was seen a few times. This chain links TRBV19 with TRBJ1-1, with D perhaps matching TRBD1 (5 bases). Looked up from germline, CDR1 is LNHDA and CDR2 is SQIVND (reference sequence). This CDR3 has 13 residues. V was trimmed by 4 bases and J by 4 bases, leaving 10 bases between them. CDR3: CASSSVQGTEAFF. CDR3 bases: TGTGCCAGTAGTAGTGTGCAGGGCACTGAAGCTTTCTTT.

This clone showed up just a few times. The V and J genes are TRBV6-6 and TRBJ2-1, with 7 bases matching TRBD2. This CDR3 has 16 amino acids. After removal of 4 bases from V and 0 bases from J, the junction contained 6 bases not matched to a gene. Germline lookup yields CDR1 MNHNY and CDR2 SVGAGI (reference sequence). The CDR3 sequence: CASSSTSPGSYNEQFF. CDR3 DNA sequence: TGTGCCAGCAGTTCGACTAGCCCTGGCTCCTACAATGAGCAGTTCTTC.

CDR3 coding DNA: TGTGCCAGCAGTTTGCCGTTTCTCTACAATGAGCAGTTCTTC. Amino acid sequence: CASSLPFLYNEQFF. The gene calls are TRBV28 and TRBJ2-1, with D uncertain. The CDR3 runs to 14 residues. The V gene lost 3 bases and the J gene lost 3 bases, with 9 bases spanning the gap. Per the germline V gene, CDR1 is MDHEN and CDR2 is SYDVKM.

This clone was seen a handful of times. The CDR3 protein is CASSQRKGRSGANVLTF. In nucleotides, the CDR3 is TGCGCCAGCAGTCAACGGAAGGGACGGTCTGGGGCCAACGTCCTGACTTTC. The V and J genes are TRBV23-1 and TRBJ2-6, with D perhaps matching TRBD1 or TRBD2 (5 bases each). TRBV23-1 is an ORF, and what it does is uncertain. Trimming cost V 2 bases and J 1 base, with 12 bases left between them. This CDR3 has 17 residues.

The gene calls are TRBV7-2 and TRBJ2-3; unclear D gene. The V end was cut by 8 bases, the J end by 4 bases, with 13 bases between. Germline CDR1 and CDR2: SGHTA and FQGNSA. The CDR3 sequence is 13 residues long. CDR3 bases: TGTGCCAGCGCGGTCGCTGGCGCAGATACGCAGTATTTT. It specifies CASAVAGADTQYF.

The rearrangement joins TRBV20-1 to TRBJ1-2; D is uncertain. There are 10 residues in the CDR3. V was trimmed by 6 bases and J by 8 bases, leaving 10 bases between them. Germline loops: CDR1 DFQATT, CDR2 SNEGSKA (reference sequence). CDR3 sequence: CSAPLGGYTF. The CDR3 bases are TGCAGTGCCCCCCTGGGGGGCTACACCTTC.

This clone appeared a few times. The chain is built from TRBV5-5 and TRBJ1-5; a weak D match, TRBD1 (5 bases). CDR1 SGHKS and CDR2 YYEKEE come from the germline V gene (reference sequence). The length of the CDR3 is 14 residues. V gave up 7 bases and J gave up 0 bases, with 11 bases separating them. Written as DNA, the CDR3 is TGTGCCAGCGGGCAGGGCCATAGCAATCAGCCCCAGCATTTT. It yields the protein CASGQGHSNQPQHF.

This chain connects TRBV7-2 to TRBJ2-2; 8 bases map to TRBD2. This CDR3 has 16 amino acids. In germline, CDR1 is SGHTA, CDR2 FQGNSA. The junction had 12 bases not matched to a gene; V was cut back by 7 bases and J by 5 bases. The DNA of the CDR3 is TGTGCCAGCACCCAGGGGTCGGGAGGGTTAACCGGGGAGCTGTTTTTT. It specifies CASTQGSGGLTGELFF. Drawing the rest from reference TRBV7-2 and TRBJ2-2, the complete variable domain is GAGVSQSPSNKVTEKGKDVELRCDPISGHTALYWYRQSLGQGLEFLIYFQGNSAPDKSGLPSDRFSAERTGGSVSTLTIQRTQQEDSAVYLCASTQGSGGLTGELFFGEGSRLTVL.

Only a few counts were recorded for this clone. This chain connects TRBV5-4 to TRBJ1-2, with a weak D call TRBD1 (6 bases). Germline CDR1 is SGHNT and CDR2 is YYREEE (reference sequence). The CDR3 extends over 16 amino acids. Trimming left V 0 bases short and J 3 bases short, with 15 bases between. The CDR3 loop reads CASSLVGGPIYYGYTF. The CDR3 DNA reads as TGTGCCAGCAGCTTGGTTGGGGGCCCCATTTACTATGGCTACACCTTC. Full variable domain (remainder filled in from reference TRBV5-4 and TRBJ1-2): ETGVTQSPTHLIKTRGQQVTLRCSSQSGHNTVSWYQQALGQGPQFIFQYYREEENGRGNFPPRFSGLQFPNYSSELNVNALELDDSALYLCASSLVGGPIYYGYTFGSGTRLTVV.

This clone was counted only a few times. This chain links TRBV6-6 with TRBJ2-5; D possibly corresponds to TRBD2 (6 bases). V was trimmed by 0 bases and J by 5 bases, leaving 13 bases between them. CDR3 size: 15 residues. The germline CDR1 and CDR2 sequences are MNHNY and SVGAGI (reference sequence). As DNA, the CDR3 is TGTGCCAGCAGTTACTCCTCGGGAGATTGGGAGACCCAGTACTTC. Protein sequence: CASSYSSGDWETQYF.

The rearrangement joins TRBV29-1 to TRBJ2-1; weak D call: TRBD2 (5 bases). V lost 0 bases and J lost 12, with 9 bases in between. The CDR3 has 11 residues. Germline V gene sequence: CDR1 SQVTM, CDR2 ANQGSEA. In DNA form, the CDR3 reads TGCAGCGTTGAAGATGGTGCGGGGCAGTTCTTC. It encodes CSVEDGAGQFF.

In its sample, this clone was seen a few times. The chain uses TRBV29-1 and TRBJ2-3; D ambiguous. Germline-derived CDR1 and CDR2 are SQVTM and ANQGSEA. The CDR3 runs 13 residues. V gave up 6 bases and J gave up 1 base, with 11 bases separating them. The CDR3 nucleotides read TGCAGCGTCCGGGCAGAGGGCACAGATACGCAGTATTTT. As protein: CSVRAEGTDTQYF.

The rearrangement joins TRBV5-1 to TRBJ2-7, with D maybe TRBD2 (5 bases). V was cut by 4 bases and J by 3 bases, with 14 bases left in between. Germline values: CDR1 SGHRS, CDR2 YFSETQ. This CDR3 region has 14 residues. This CDR3 reads CASSPGGFVYEQYF. The CDR3 nucleotides read TGCGCCAGCAGCCCAGGAGGATTTGTCTACGAGCAGTACTTC.

This clone was recorded a few times. This rearrangement joins TRBV18 to TRBJ2-1; 7 bases fit TRBD2. Germline assignment: CDR1 KGHSH and CDR2 LQKENI. This CDR3 has 15 residues. V trimming: 3 bases; J trimming: 3 bases; junction bases outside the gene matches: 5. The CDR3 coding sequence is TGTGCCAGCTCACCCGGGGAGGGGAGCTACAATGAGCAGTTCTTC. Its protein is CASSPGEGSYNEQFF.

V is TRBV29-1 and J is TRBJ1-2; D not resolved. This CDR3 has 13 amino acids. V was cut by 6 bases and J by 3 bases, with 14 bases left in between. The germline CDR1 and CDR2 sequences are SQVTM and ANQGSEA. The CDR3 nucleotides read TGCAGCGTCATGACACGCCTGGACTATGGCTACACCTTC. Translating gives CSVMTRLDYGYTF.

This clone was seen a handful of times. Here the CDR3 reads CASSPRRGQGRTDTQYF. CDR3 sequence (DNA): TGTGCCAGCAGCCCCCGACGCGGACAGGGCCGCACAGATACGCAGTATTTT. V gene TRBV7-8 combines with J gene TRBJ2-3; 8 nucleotides line up with TRBD1. V lost 5 bases, J lost 1 base, and 11 bases stayed unmatched. The CDR3 totals 17 residues. Germline CDR1 SGHVS, CDR2 FQNEAQ.

A few counts support this clone. The chain uses TRBV4-1 and TRBJ2-7, with D possibly TRBD2 on 6 matching bases. There are 15 residues in the CDR3. The V gene lost 0 bases and the J gene lost 4 bases, with 13 bases spanning the gap. Germline values: CDR1 MGHRA, CDR2 YSYEKL. The CDR3 DNA reads TGCGCCAGCAGCCAAGATGAAGGGAGGCTTTACGAGCAGTACTTC. It yields the protein CASSQDEGRLYEQYF.

This clone was detected a few times. One end of the junction fails to match germline, which may point to a read error. V is TRBV29-1 and J is TRBJ1-3, with D possibly matching TRBD1 (5 bases). The germline CDR1 and CDR2 sequences are SQVTM and ANQGSEA. This CDR3 contains 13 residues. The CDR3 reads CGSRGLSGNTIYF. CDR3 nucleotides: TGTGGATCCCGGGGCCTTTCTGGAAACACCATATATTTT.

This clone came up a few times. The chain joins TRBV29-1 to TRBJ2-7; D tentatively fits TRBD1 or TRBD2 (5 bases each). The J call may be mistaken, given a closer DNA end match to TRBJ2-5. Germline values: CDR1 SQVTM, CDR2 ANQGSEA. This CDR3 has 13 amino acids. Written as DNA, the CDR3 is TGCAGCGTGCTGACTACTGGGGGAGAGACCCAGTACTTC. Residues: CSVLTTGGETQYF.

The V gene is TRBV7-9, the J gene TRBJ1-1; D is undetermined. Germline-derived CDR1 and CDR2 are SEHNR and FQNEAQ (reference sequence). V was clipped by 5 bases and J by 1 base, with 14 bases between them. This CDR3 comprises 15 residues. CDR3 DNA sequence: TGTGCCAGCAGCCGCTTAAGGACGGAGAACACTGAAGCTTTCTTT. It yields the protein CASSRLRTENTEAFF.

V gene TRBV30 combines with J gene TRBJ2-3; 11 bases map to TRBD2. The CDR3 length is 15 residues. V shed 2 bases, J shed 6 bases, and the junction held 7 bases outside the gene matches. The germline V gene encodes CDR1 GTSNPN and CDR2 SVGIG (reference sequence). In DNA form, the CDR3 reads TGTGCCTGGAGTAAGACTAGCGGGGCGACCGATACGCAGTATTTT. Residues: CAWSKTSGATDTQYF.

This chain joins TRBV14 and TRBJ2-1; D perhaps matches TRBD2 (6 bases). In germline, CDR1 is SGHDN, CDR2 FVKESK. The CDR3 is 14 amino acids. Trimming took off 1 base at V and 9 bases at J, with 13 bases between the two ends. In DNA form, the CDR3 reads TGTGCCAGCAGCCAAGTACTAGCCGGAGGTGAGCAGTTCTTC. It codes for CASSQVLAGGEQFF.

This clone has just a few counts. A read error is possible here, since a much larger clone lies one base away. This chain uses TRBV4-1 with TRBJ2-1; D ambiguous. The CDR3 covers 14 residues. V was cut by 1 base and J by 9 bases, with 13 bases left in between. Germline CDR1 is MGHRA and CDR2 is YSYEKL. This CDR3 reads CASSQVGPPTEQFF. For the CDR3, the DNA is TGCGCCAGCAGCCAAGTCGGTCCCCCAACTGAGCAGTTCTTC.